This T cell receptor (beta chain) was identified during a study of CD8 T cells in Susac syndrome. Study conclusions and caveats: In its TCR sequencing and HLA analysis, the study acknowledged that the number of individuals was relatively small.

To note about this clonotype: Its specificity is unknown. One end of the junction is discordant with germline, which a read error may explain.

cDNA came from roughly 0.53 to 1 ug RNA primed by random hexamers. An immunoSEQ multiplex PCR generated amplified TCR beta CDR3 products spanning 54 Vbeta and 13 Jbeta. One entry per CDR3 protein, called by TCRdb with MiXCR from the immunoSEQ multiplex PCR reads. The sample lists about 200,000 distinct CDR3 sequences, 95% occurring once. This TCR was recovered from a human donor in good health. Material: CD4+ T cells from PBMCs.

CDR3 protein: CASSLSSYNEQFF. CDR3 in DNA: TGTGCCAGCAGTCTGTCCTCCTACAATGAGCAGTTCTTC. The rearrangement links TRBV5-1 to TRBJ2-1; D uncertain. CDR1 is SGHRS and CDR2 is YFSETQ in the germline V gene. This CDR3 contains 13 residues.